The clone carrying this T cell receptor beta chain was picked up many times. The antigen remains undetermined. This sample was included in a study of T cell repertoires in cytomegalovirus infection. Deletions cut 1 base from V and 12 bases from J, with 17 bases between. The CDR3 totals 14 residues. Germline CDR1 LGHNA, CDR2 YSLEER. Findings and limits, study-wide: HLA-C-restricted CMV-specific TCR beta clonotypes were dominant in the ex vivo response. The cumulative frequency of public TCR beta families distinguished individuals who carried CMV together with the relevant HLA.

TCRdb ran MiXCR on the reads and lists one entry per CDR3 protein. The sample contains about 310,000 distinct CDR3 sequences, 15% to 20% of which appear only once. The sequencing sample was made of PBMCs. This receptor was identified in a human donor in good health (CMV status not recorded). Some clones in this sample may be carry-over from other donors' samples. This rearrangement joins TRBV4-3 to TRBJ2-3; no reliable D call. The CDR3 protein is CASSQVFPPPSQYF. In nucleotides, the CDR3 is TGCGCCAGCAGCCAAGTCTTCCCCCCTCCCTCACAGTATTTT.